This T cell receptor (beta chain) came from a study of T cells in Graves' hyperthyroidism and ophthalmopathy. This sample holds PBMCs from around 9.9 ml fresh peripheral blood. This clonotype was counted many times. Regions amplified from RNA transcripts were the TCR beta CDR3 regions. When the TCR CDR3 underwent first-round RT-PCR, the HTBI primer set was used. TCRdb passed the multiplex PCR reads through MiXCR, listing each CDR3 protein once. The sample holds approximately 520,000 distinct CDR3 sequences; less than 25% are singletons and the top ten take more than 25%. The germline gives CDR1 MNHNS, CDR2 SASEGT. The CDR3 totals 15 residues. V trimming: 5 bases; J trimming: 6 bases; junction bases outside the gene matches: 8.

The material sequenced was blood. The chain couples TRBV6-1 to TRBJ2-2; 8 nucleotides line up with TRBD1. The receptor was derived from a man younger than 35 with Graves' hyperthyroidism. For the CDR3, the DNA is TGTGCCAGCAGTCGGACAGGGATAAAGCCCGGGGAGCTGTTTTTT. Translating gives CASSRTGIKPGELFF.